Listed here is a single TCR beta chain. Antigen: not known. The sample is drawn from a study of T cell responses to AZD1222 COVID-19 vaccine. Study background: Recipients boosted at about 4 weeks or about 12 weeks are pooled.

The CDR3 is 19 residues long. Assay used: immunoSEQ multiplex PCR; TCRdb lists only in-frame clones, some missing. The table shows under 150,000 clones, with 75% to 90% occurring only once. Regarding the study as a whole: After two AZD1222 doses, spike-specific TCR breadth and depth rose versus day 0.

Sequences were derived from peripheral blood, sampled on day 0 of AZD1222 vaccination. This receptor was identified in an adult in good health. V and J are TRBV12-2 and TRBJ2-7; TRBD2 was called by the table and not checked on the DNA. TRBV12-2 has pseudogene status. CDR3 nucleotides: TGTGCAAGTCGCTTAGCGGGGCCTAGCGGGAGCCGAGGAGGCTACGAGCAGTACTTC. It translates to CASRLAGPSGSRGGYEQYF.